Each of the 19 T cell receptor beta chains below was sequenced from the same sample in a study of T cells after yellow fever vaccination. TCRdb re-analysed the 5' RACE reads in MiXCR, keeping a single row per CDR3 protein. Among approximately 160,000 distinct CDR3 sequences, approximately 6.2% were seen once, and the ten largest hold roughly 3%. The source was CD4+ T cells sorted from PBMCs, collected on the day of the first yellow fever vaccination. These receptors all stem from a man between 18 and 29 years old who received the YFV17D yellow fever vaccine.

The table lists this clonotype with a few counts. This sequence joins TRBV29-1 and TRBJ1-5; D is uncertain. Germline values: CDR1 SQVTM, CDR2 ANQGSEA. This CDR3 is built from 13 residues. The V end lost 2 bases, the J end lost 5 bases, and 10 bases lay between the germline ends. The CDR3 sequence: CSVELGVDQPQHF. The CDR3 DNA sequence: TGCAGCGTTGAACTGGGCGTGGATCAGCCCCAGCATTTT.

This clonotype was recorded at least ten times. The CDR3 reads CSARRQNGAGELFF. CDR3 bases: TGCAGTGCTAGGCGGCAGAATGGTGCCGGGGAGCTGTTTTTT. The genes are TRBV20-1 and TRBJ2-2; no reliable D call. V lost 3 bases and J 6 bases, leaving 14 bases between the germline ends. The CDR3 has 14 amino acids. Looked up from germline, CDR1 is DFQATT and CDR2 is SNEGSKA (reference sequence).

This clonotype has only one observation. This may come from a read error, since a much larger clone is one base off. This chain joins TRBV20-1 and TRBJ1-6; TRBD1 might be the D (5 bases). The V gene's germline CDR1 is DFQATT and CDR2 SNEGSKA (reference sequence). The CDR3 has 16 residues. V dropped 2 bases and J dropped 3 bases, with 14 bases sitting between them. The CDR3 DNA reads TGCAGTGCTAGATGGGGGGAAGCCTACTATAATTCACCCCTCCACTTT. Translated, it gives CSARWGEAYYNSPLHF.

This clonotype was recorded at least ten times. The chain recombines TRBV19 with TRBJ2-3; 8 bases are a match to TRBD1. The germline V gene has CDR1 LNHDA and CDR2 SQIVND (reference sequence). The CDR3 is 16 residues long. The trim removed 4 bases at V and 4 bases at J, leaving 10 bases unmatched. In DNA, the CDR3 is TGTGCCAGTAGTAATCTAGGAACAGGGGGATCAGATACGCAGTATTTT. Its protein product is CASSNLGTGGSDTQYF.

In its sample, this clonotype was seen many times. The V call is TRBV7-2, the J call TRBJ2-1, with 7 bases lining up with TRBD1. The CDR3 consists of 14 residues. Trimming removed 7 bases from V and 2 bases from J; junction bases left unmatched: 5. CDR1 and CDR2 (germline): SGHTA, FQGNSA. CDR3 loop: CASNRQGAYNEQFF. The CDR3 nucleotides read TGTGCCAGCAACCGACAGGGCGCCTACAATGAGCAGTTCTTC.

The chain employs TRBV7-2 and TRBJ1-2; a possible D gene is TRBD1 (6 bases). Trimming pared 0 bases from V and 7 bases from J, leaving 9 bases between. The CDR3 runs 13 residues. Germline lookup yields CDR1 SGHTA and CDR2 FQGNSA. CDR3 residues: CASSLAGAIGYTF. The CDR3 DNA sequence: TGTGCCAGCAGCTTAGCGGGGGCGATTGGCTACACCTTC.

There are many counts of this clonotype. The rearrangement links TRBV6-5 to TRBJ2-1, with a possible D match to TRBD2 (6 bases). There are 16 residues in the CDR3. Germline V gene lookup returns CDR1 MNHEY and CDR2 SVGAGI. Trimming took 0 bases from V and 4 from J, leaving 13 bases between them. CDR3 loop: CASSYSRVAAYNEQFF. The DNA for the CDR3 is TGTGCCAGCAGTTACTCGAGGGTAGCGGCATACAATGAGCAGTTCTTC.

In this sample, this clonotype turned up many times. This rearrangement joins TRBV6-2 or TRBV6-3 to TRBJ2-1, with D uncertain. Per the germline V gene, CDR1 is MNHEY and CDR2 is SVGEGT. V gave up 6 bases and J gave up 5 bases, with 14 bases separating them. This CDR3 is 14 amino acids long. The CDR3 protein is CASRPRAPNNEQFF. In DNA form, the CDR3 reads TGTGCCAGCAGACCACGGGCCCCTAACAATGAGCAGTTCTTC.

The chain is built from TRBV4-3 and TRBJ1-6; no definite D call. This CDR3 is 14 amino acids long. CDR1 and CDR2 (germline): LGHNA, YSLEER. V shed 3 bases and J shed 8 bases, with 11 bases lying between them. Here the CDR3 reads CASSHGTPHSPLHF. Here the CDR3 DNA reads TGCGCCAGCAGCCACGGTACGCCCCATTCACCCCTCCACTTT.

This clonotype occurred a few times. The chain uses TRBV7-2 and TRBJ1-4, with 8 bases that match TRBD1. The CDR3 runs 15 residues. The V gene's germline CDR1 is SGHTA and CDR2 FQGNSA. The J segment lost 6 bases and the V segment lost 3 bases, leaving 6 bases of the junction unmatched. The CDR3 region is CASSLQTGEDEKLFF. CDR3 coding DNA: TGTGCCAGCAGCTTGCAGACAGGGGAGGATGAAAAACTGTTTTTT.

The table lists this clonotype with many counts. The genes are TRBV5-1 and TRBJ2-3; 9 positions match TRBD1. This CDR3 has 15 residues. V dropped 0 bases and J dropped 2; count of bases not matched to a gene: 1. Looked up from germline, CDR1 is SGHRS and CDR2 is YFSETQ. The CDR3 nucleotides read TGCGCCAGCAGCTTGGGGACAGGGGACACAGATACGCAGTATTTT. Protein sequence: CASSLGTGDTDTQYF. Filled out from reference TRBV5-1 and TRBJ2-3, the complete variable domain reads KAGVTQTPRYLIKTRGQQVTLSCSPISGHRSVSWYQQTPGQGLQFLFEYFSETQRNKGNFPGRFSGRQFSNSRSEMNVSTLELGDSALYLCASSLGTGDTDTQYFGPGTRLTVL.

This clonotype has a count of ten or more. V is TRBV20-1 and J is TRBJ2-1; either TRBD1 or TRBD2 may fit D (5 bases each). The germline V and J ends were trimmed by 4 bases and 10 bases, with 14 bases remaining between them. The CDR3 covers 12 residues. Germline V gene lookup returns CDR1 DFQATT and CDR2 SNEGSKA (reference sequence). CDR3 in DNA: TGCAGTGCTATGGACTCGACAGACGAGCAGTTCTTC. Translation gives CSAMDSTDEQFF.

This clonotype was recorded a few times. The chain uses TRBV20-1 and TRBJ2-5, with no clear D. The CDR3 contains 13 residues. V lost 3 bases and J lost 5, with 13 bases in between. CDR1 and CDR2 (germline): DFQATT, SNEGSKA (reference sequence). The CDR3 DNA is TGCAGTGCTAGCCTTAGCCAGCATGAGACCCAGTACTTC. It specifies CSASLSQHETQYF.

The chain is built from TRBV7-3 and TRBJ2-6; D gene uncertain. Trimming shortened V by 8 bases and J by 6 bases, and 11 bases separated the two germline ends. CDR3 size: 13 residues. In germline, CDR1 is SGHTA, CDR2 FQGTGA. CDR3 loop: CASALLEANVLTF. CDR3 coding DNA: TGTGCCAGCGCGCTTTTAGAGGCCAACGTCCTGACTTTC.

This clonotype was seen many times. The chain employs TRBV5-1 and TRBJ2-1, with 9 bases matching TRBD2. This CDR3 region has 17 residues. J was trimmed by 5 bases and V by 0 bases; bases with no gene match: 9. Germline values: CDR1 SGHRS, CDR2 YFSETQ. The CDR3 bases are TGCGCCAGCAGCTTGGCGTTGGGCGGGGGGGCGAACAATGAGCAGTTCTTC. This gives the protein CASSLALGGGANNEQFF. Full variable domain (outside the CDR3, taken from reference TRBV5-1 and TRBJ2-1): KAGVTQTPRYLIKTRGQQVTLSCSPISGHRSVSWYQQTPGQGLQFLFEYFSETQRNKGNFPGRFSGRQFSNSRSEMNVSTLELGDSALYLCASSLALGGGANNEQFFGPGTRLTVL.

This clonotype has at least ten counts. The rearrangement joins TRBV18 to TRBJ1-6, with D tentatively TRBD1 (6 bases). The CDR3 contains 14 residues. CDR1 and CDR2 (germline): KGHSH, LQKENI. V lost 1 base, J lost 7 bases, and 8 bases lay in between. The CDR3 is CASSPQGGNSPLHF. CDR3 bases: TGTGCCAGCTCACCACAGGGGGGGAATTCACCCCTCCACTTT.

The rearrangement joins TRBV4-3 to TRBJ2-6, with D perhaps matching TRBD1 (5 bases). The V gene lost 4 bases and the J gene lost 4 bases, with 23 bases spanning the gap. Germline CDR1 is LGHNA and CDR2 is YSLEER. CDR3 length: 19 residues. Here the CDR3 reads CASSPNIKTPGRGANVLTF. The CDR3 bases are TGCGCCAGCAGCCCGAATATAAAGACCCCAGGGCGGGGGGCCAACGTCCTGACTTTC.

The table lists this clonotype with many counts. The chain uses TRBV7-9 and TRBJ2-3; D unresolved. This CDR3 is 14 amino acids long. Germline CDR1 is SEHNR and CDR2 is FQNEAQ (reference sequence). Trimming pared 1 base from V and 2 bases from J, leaving 7 bases between. The CDR3 DNA reads TGTGCCAGCAGCTTAGGACCCATCACAGATACGCAGTATTTT. Residues: CASSLGPITDTQYF.

This clonotype was recorded at least ten times. CDR3 nucleotides: TGTGCCAGCAGCGTACTCAGTAGCACAGATACGCAGTATTTT. It encodes CASSVLSSTDTQYF. This chain joins TRBV9 and TRBJ2-3, with D hard to call. This CDR3 region has 14 residues. Per germline, CDR1 SGDLS and CDR2 YYNGEE. Trimming cost V 1 base and J 0 bases, with 6 bases left between them.